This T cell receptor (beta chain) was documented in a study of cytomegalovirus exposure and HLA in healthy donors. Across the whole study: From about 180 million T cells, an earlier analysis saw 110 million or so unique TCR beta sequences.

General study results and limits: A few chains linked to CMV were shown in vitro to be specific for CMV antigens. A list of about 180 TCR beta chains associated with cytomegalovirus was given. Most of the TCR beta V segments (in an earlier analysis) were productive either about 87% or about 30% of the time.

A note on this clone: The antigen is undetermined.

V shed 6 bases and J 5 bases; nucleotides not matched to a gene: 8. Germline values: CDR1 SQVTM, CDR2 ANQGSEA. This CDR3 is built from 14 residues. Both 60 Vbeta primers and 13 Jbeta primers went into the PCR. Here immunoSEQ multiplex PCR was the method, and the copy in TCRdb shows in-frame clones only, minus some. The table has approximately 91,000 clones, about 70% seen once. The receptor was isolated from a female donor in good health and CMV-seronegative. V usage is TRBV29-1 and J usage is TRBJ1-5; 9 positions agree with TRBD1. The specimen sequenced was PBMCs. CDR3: CSVAGTGKDQPQHF. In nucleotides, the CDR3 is TGCAGCGTGGCAGGGACAGGGAAGGATCAGCCCCAGCATTTT.